This TCR beta chain appears in the sequencing data of a study of T cell responses to AZD1222 COVID-19 vaccine. Study details: Second-dose schedules of about 4 or about 12 weeks were combined. Overall study findings and caveats: Spike-specific TCR breadth and depth grew following two AZD1222 doses. In a largely white British group with more females than males, clonal diversity was possibly underestimated.

Trimming pared 1 base from V and 6 bases from J, leaving 19 bases between. Germline CDR1 reads SGHTA; CDR2 reads FQGNSA. This CDR3 comprises 16 residues. Only in-frame clones appear in the TCRdb table, and some are missing; sequencing was by immunoSEQ multiplex PCR. The sample holds 90,000 to 130,000 clones, roughly four fifths seen once. On this clone itself: The antigen remains undetermined.

The sequenced sample was peripheral blood, obtained on day 0 of AZD1222 vaccination. The chain combines TRBV7-2 with TRBJ2-7, with D possibly TRBD1 on 9 matching bases. The receptor was isolated from an adult in good health. CDR3 loop: CASSLVVAGQGSEQYF. DNA for the CDR3: TGTGCCAGCAGCTTAGTGGTAGCGGGACAGGGTTCCGAGCAGTACTTC.